A single sample is the source of the 29 T cell receptor beta chains below, sequenced in a study of T cells in Graves' hyperthyroidism and ophthalmopathy. Using RNA transcripts as the source, TCR beta CDR3 regions were amplified. HTBI primers drove first-round RT-PCR of the TCR CDR3. TCRdb itself ran the multiplex PCR reads through MiXCR, one entry per CDR3 protein. Among about 520,000 distinct CDR3 sequences, roughly 25% were seen once, and the ten largest hold 10% to 12%. Source material: blood. Receptor source: a woman aged 30 to 39 with Graves' ophthalmopathy.

This clonotype was seen many times. The V call is TRBV30, the J call TRBJ1-2; 8 bases line up with TRBD1. Germline trimming cut 3 bases from V and 7 bases from J; bases unmatched to any gene: 7. This CDR3 comprises 13 residues. Germline V gene data show CDR1 as GTSNPN and CDR2 as SVGIG (reference sequence). Here the CDR3 reads CAWSPDRGAGYTF. CDR3 nucleotide sequence: TGTGCCTGGAGCCCCGACAGGGGCGCTGGCTACACCTTC.

There are many counts of this clonotype. The chain has TRBV7-2 and TRBJ1-1, with TRBD1 matching 8 bases. Germline lookup yields CDR1 SGHTA and CDR2 FQGNSA. This CDR3 has 12 residues. V was pared by 5 bases and J by 6 bases, with 2 bases of the junction left unmatched. The CDR3 bases are TGTGCCAGCAGCCAGGACAGGGCTGAAGCTTTCTTT. Translated: CASSQDRAEAFF.

This clonotype appeared a few times. The chain has TRBV18 and TRBJ1-1; D possibly corresponds to TRBD1 (5 bases). The CDR3 runs 18 residues. Per germline, CDR1 KGHSH and CDR2 LQKENI. V dropped 1 base and J dropped 3 bases, with 21 bases sitting between them. In DNA, the CDR3 is TGTGCCAGCTCACCACGGCTGGGGGGATTCGTCGAGGACACTGAAGCTTTCTTT. Its protein is CASSPRLGGFVEDTEAFF.

This clonotype showed up many times. This chain connects TRBV4-2 to TRBJ1-2; the D is unclear. The length of the CDR3 is 14 residues. Germline CDR1 is LGHNA and CDR2 is YNFKEQ. Trimming took off 4 bases at V and 7 bases at J, with 16 bases between the two ends. The CDR3 spells CASSLVMAEGGYTF. The CDR3 bases are TGTGCCAGCAGCCTAGTGATGGCAGAGGGTGGCTACACCTTC.

A note on this clonotype: At one boundary the junction diverges from the germline segment, which might be a read error. The CDR3 region has the DNA TGCGCCAGCAGCTCTAACGGGGGGAGTCAAAACATTAAGTACTTC. Its translation: CASSSNGGSQNIKYF. The chain links TRBV5-1 to TRBJ2-4, with TRBD2 identical over 7 bases. The CDR3 is 15 residues long. Germline CDR1 is SGHRS and CDR2 is YFSETQ.

There are a few counts of this clonotype. The V and J genes are TRBV3-1 and TRBJ1-1, with TRBD1 matching 9 bases. This CDR3 has 14 amino acids. With 3 bases clipped from V and 3 bases from J, the junction kept 2 bases outside the gene matches. In germline, CDR1 is LGHDT, CDR2 YNNKEL (reference sequence). The CDR3 DNA is TGTGCCAGCAGCCAGGGGGACAGGGACACTGAAGCTTTCTTT. As protein: CASSQGDRDTEAFF.

The chain recombines TRBV19 with TRBJ1-1; 8 bases agree with TRBD1. With V trimmed by 3 bases and J by 6 bases, 9 bases remained unmatched. Germline CDR1 reads LNHDA; CDR2 reads SQIVND (reference sequence). There are 15 residues in the CDR3. The CDR3 sequence is CASSINRGITPEAFF. DNA for the CDR3: TGTGCCAGTAGTATCAACAGGGGGATAACCCCTGAAGCTTTCTTT.

V is TRBV24-1 and J is TRBJ1-2; D is unresolved. CDR3 length: 14 residues. The ends were cut back, 5 bases at V and 7 bases at J, with 16 bases in the middle. The germline V gene encodes CDR1 KGHDR and CDR2 SFDVKD. CDR3 loop: CATSGSQSLGGYTF. Here the CDR3 DNA reads TGTGCCACCAGTGGGTCACAGTCCCTCGGTGGCTACACCTTC.

The chain carries TRBV7-2 and TRBJ2-5; TRBD1 or TRBD2 may be the D gene (5 bases each). The CDR3 runs 14 residues. V was trimmed by 6 bases and J by 5 bases, leaving 16 bases between them. Per the germline V gene, CDR1 is SGHTA and CDR2 is FQGNSA. In DNA, the CDR3 is TGTGCCAGCAGGTGGGGACGTCGTACGGAGACCCAGTACTTC. Amino acids: CASRWGRRTETQYF.

This clonotype has at least ten counts. The chain has TRBV4-2 and TRBJ2-7; TRBD2 matches at 7 bases. CDR3 length equals 15 residues. CDR1 LGHNA and CDR2 YNFKEQ come from the germline V gene. Trimming removed 0 bases from V and 2 bases from J; junction bases left unmatched: 4. As DNA, the CDR3 is TGTGCCAGCAGCCAAGACGGGACTACGCCCTACGAGCAGTACTTC. As protein: CASSQDGTTPYEQYF.

This clonotype was found many times. The chain joins TRBV27 to TRBJ1-1, with D possibly TRBD1 on 5 matching bases. Deletions cut 6 bases from V and 10 bases from J, with 18 bases between. The CDR3 contains 13 residues. Germline V gene data show CDR1 as MNHEY and CDR2 as SMNVEV (reference sequence). The CDR3 spells CASSRGPGRGAFF. As DNA, the CDR3 is TGTGCCAGCAGCCGCGGGCCAGGGCGAGGAGCTTTCTTT.

This sequence joins TRBV27 and TRBJ1-1; D is undetermined. Germline CDR1 and CDR2: MNHEY and SMNVEV (reference sequence). This CDR3 has 12 residues. Trimming cost V 3 bases and J 11 bases, with 13 bases left between them. The CDR3: CASSLPGPRAFF. In DNA, the CDR3 is TGTGCCAGCAGTTTGCCGGGTCCGAGGGCTTTCTTT.

This clonotype has just a few counts. CDR3 DNA: TGTGCCAGTCGGCTCACAGGGGGCGATCAGCCCCAGCATTTT. Encoded protein: CASRLTGGDQPQHF. V gene TRBV27 combines with J gene TRBJ1-5; 9 bases align to TRBD1. V trimming: 9 bases; J trimming: 5 bases; junction bases outside the gene matches: 8. CDR1 is MNHEY, CDR2 SMNVEV, per germline (reference sequence). The CDR3 is made up of 14 amino acids.

V and J are TRBV6-2 or TRBV6-3 and TRBJ1-2; D uncertain. Per the germline V gene, CDR1 is MNHEY and CDR2 is SVGEGT. The CDR3 consists of 14 residues. The V gene lost 4 bases and the J gene lost 9 bases, with 18 bases spanning the gap. The CDR3 region is CASSFANMAHCYTF. The CDR3, as DNA: TGTGCCAGCAGTTTCGCCAACATGGCACACTGCTACACCTTC.

This clonotype was detected ten times or more. The V gene is TRBV20-1, the J gene TRBJ1-3; 9 nucleotides agree with TRBD1. CDR1 DFQATT and CDR2 SNEGSKA come from the germline V gene (reference sequence). The length of the CDR3 is 15 residues. The J segment lost 2 bases and the V segment lost 3 bases, leaving 5 bases of the junction unmatched. This CDR3 is CSAREQGAAGNTIYF. CDR3 in DNA: TGCAGTGCTAGGGAACAGGGGGCGGCTGGAAACACCATATATTTT.

With respect to this clonotype: The junction does not match germline at one end; this may be a read error. J is TRBJ2-4 and V is TRBV6-1; perhaps TRBD1 as D (6 bases). Germline V gives CDR1 MNHNS, CDR2 SASEGT. There are 14 residues in the CDR3. CDR3 sequence (DNA): TGTGCTAGCAGTGCCCAAGGACAGAAAAACATTCAGTACTTC. Protein: CASSAQGQKNIQYF.

In this sample, this clonotype turned up many times. The chain uses TRBV5-1 and TRBJ1-1; possible D gene TRBD1, 5 bases. V was cut by 0 bases and J by 1 base, with 13 bases left in between. The CDR3 extends over 16 amino acids. CDR1 is SGHRS and CDR2 is YFSETQ in the germline V gene. CDR3 sequence: CASSLGQGDGNTEAFF. For the CDR3, the DNA is TGCGCCAGCAGCTTGGGGCAGGGAGACGGGAACACTGAAGCTTTCTTT. Combining the CDR3 with reference TRBV5-1 and TRBJ1-1 gives the whole variable domain KAGVTQTPRYLIKTRGQQVTLSCSPISGHRSVSWYQQTPGQGLQFLFEYFSETQRNKGNFPGRFSGRQFSNSRSEMNVSTLELGDSALYLCASSLGQGDGNTEAFFGQGTRLTVV.

CDR3 sequence: CASSSPEGSHTEAFF. In DNA form, the CDR3 reads TGTGCCAGCAGCTCCCCGGAAGGGTCGCACACTGAAGCTTTCTTT. The chain is built from TRBV7-9 and TRBJ1-1, with D unresolved. Germline CDR1 is SEHNR and CDR2 is FQNEAQ (reference sequence). The CDR3 is 15 residues long. The V gene lost 4 bases and the J gene lost 3 bases, with 15 bases spanning the gap.

This clonotype was counted only a few times. Its ends do not fully match the called genes, so a read error is possible. V is TRBV20-1 and J is TRBJ2-4, with no clear D. This CDR3 has 14 amino acids. Germline V gene data show CDR1 as DFQATT and CDR2 as SNEGSKA (reference sequence). The CDR3 DNA sequence: TGCAGTGCTAGACCCCCAGTCACCAAAAACATTAAGTACTTC. Protein: CSARPPVTKNIKYF.

Many counts were recorded for this clonotype. The V call is TRBV7-2, the J call TRBJ1-6, with TRBD1 matching 7 bases. Germline V gene sequence: CDR1 SGHTA, CDR2 FQGNSA. The J segment lost 3 bases and the V segment lost 8 bases, leaving 4 bases of the junction unmatched. This CDR3 has 14 amino acids. The CDR3, as DNA: TGTGCCAGCGGCCGGGACAGCTATAATTCACCCCTCCACTTT. Its protein product is CASGRDSYNSPLHF.

This clonotype was recorded a few times. The gene calls are TRBV4-2 and TRBJ1-1; 7 bases agree with TRBD1. With V trimmed by 4 bases and J by 3 bases, 8 bases remained unmatched. This CDR3 is built from 15 residues. Per the germline V gene, CDR1 is LGHNA and CDR2 is YNFKEQ. CDR3 sequence: CASSPPGQRDTEAFF. CDR3 nucleotides: TGTGCCAGCAGCCCTCCGGGACAGAGGGACACTGAAGCTTTCTTT.

About this clonotype: Its ends do not fully match the called genes, so a read error is possible. The chain uses TRBV5-8 and TRBJ1-2, with D possibly TRBD1 on 5 matching bases. Germline-derived CDR1 and CDR2 are SGHTS and YDEGEE. This CDR3 comprises 9 residues. This CDR3 is CASTDSERF. The DNA of the CDR3 is TGTGCCAGCACCGACAGTGAACGGTTC.

This clonotype was recorded at least ten times. V and J are TRBV29-1 and TRBJ2-5; 9 positions match TRBD1. The V gene's germline CDR1 is SQVTM and CDR2 ANQGSEA. The CDR3 loop spans 14 amino acids. J was trimmed by 0 bases and V by 3 bases; bases with no gene match: 2. The CDR3 DNA reads as TGCAGCGTTGAGGACAGGGGACACCAAGAGACCCAGTACTTC. The encoded protein is CSVEDRGHQETQYF.

This chain connects TRBV12-3 or TRBV12-4 to TRBJ2-3; 8 bases map to TRBD1. The CDR3 loop spans 14 amino acids. With V trimmed by 8 bases and J by 4 bases, 8 bases remained unmatched. The CDR3 nucleotides read TGTGCCAGCGGACAGGGTCTTGAGGCAGATACGCAGTATTTT. It specifies CASGQGLEADTQYF.

Ten or more counts support this clonotype. The chain uses TRBV6-5 and TRBJ1-2; 7 positions match TRBD1. CDR1 and CDR2 from the germline V gene are MNHEY and SVGAGI. V dropped 6 bases and J dropped 5; count of bases not matched to a gene: 6. CDR3 size: 13 residues. CDR3 nucleotide sequence: TGTGCCAGCAGACGGGACAGAGCATATGGCTACACCTTC. It encodes CASRRDRAYGYTF.

This chain links TRBV19 with TRBJ2-4, with 16 positions matching TRBD2. CDR3 length: 19 residues. The V segment lost 5 bases and the J segment 1 base; nucleotides outside the gene matches: 8. CDR1 and CDR2 from the germline V gene are LNHDA and SQIVND (reference sequence). The CDR3 coding sequence is TGTGCCAGTAGTGCAGGGACTAGCGGGGGGGCCAAGGCCAAAAACATTCAGTACTTC. Translating it yields CASSAGTSGGAKAKNIQYF.

This clonotype was seen ten or more times. This chain joins TRBV28 and TRBJ1-2; tentatively, D is TRBD1 (6 bases). Germline CDR1 is MDHEN and CDR2 is SYDVKM. Deletions cut 5 bases from V and 5 bases from J, with 18 bases between. There are 15 residues in the CDR3. The CDR3 is CASSPITGTYYGYTF. In nucleotides, the CDR3 is TGTGCCAGCAGTCCAATAACCGGGACATATTATGGCTACACCTTC.

This clonotype was counted at least ten times. Since a much larger clone is just one base distant, this may be a read error. This sequence joins TRBV24-1 and TRBJ1-2; D uncertain. CDR1 is KGHDR, CDR2 SFDVKD, per germline. V lost 4 bases to trimming and J lost 8 bases, with 10 bases between them. The CDR3 extends over 12 amino acids. The CDR3 loop reads CATSDNLEGYTF. CDR3 sequence (DNA): TGTGCCACCAGTGACAATTTGGAAGGCTACACCTTC.

Points on this clonotype: A junction end diverges from the germline sequence, so it may reflect a read error. This chain joins TRBV29-1 and TRBJ2-5; the D call may be TRBD1 or TRBD2 (5 bases each). CDR3 size: 13 residues. Germline V gene data show CDR1 as SQVTM and CDR2 as ANQGSEA. The CDR3, as DNA: TGCAGCGTGGGGGTCCGGGCCCAAGAGACCAAGTACTTC. Translated, it gives CSVGVRAQETKYF.